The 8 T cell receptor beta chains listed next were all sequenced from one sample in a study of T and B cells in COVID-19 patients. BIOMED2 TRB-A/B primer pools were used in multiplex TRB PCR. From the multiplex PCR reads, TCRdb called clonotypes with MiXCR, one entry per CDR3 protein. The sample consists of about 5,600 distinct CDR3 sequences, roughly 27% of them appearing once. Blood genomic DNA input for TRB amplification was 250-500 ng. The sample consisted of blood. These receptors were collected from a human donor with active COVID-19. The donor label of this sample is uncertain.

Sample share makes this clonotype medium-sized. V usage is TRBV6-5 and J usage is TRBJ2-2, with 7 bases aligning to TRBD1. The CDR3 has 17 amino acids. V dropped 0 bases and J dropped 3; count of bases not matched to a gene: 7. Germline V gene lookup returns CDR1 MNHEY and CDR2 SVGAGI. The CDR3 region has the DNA TGTGCCAGCAGTTACTCAAGGGGGCCTCGGGACACCGGGGAGCTGTTTTTT. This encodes CASSYSRGPRDTGELFF.

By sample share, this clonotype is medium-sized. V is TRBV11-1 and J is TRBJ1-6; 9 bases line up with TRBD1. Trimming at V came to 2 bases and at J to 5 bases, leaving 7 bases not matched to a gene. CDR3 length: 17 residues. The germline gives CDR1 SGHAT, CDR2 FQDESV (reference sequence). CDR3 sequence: CASSLRPQGADNSPLHF. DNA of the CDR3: TGTGCCAGCAGCTTAAGACCACAGGGGGCTGATAATTCACCCCTCCACTTT.

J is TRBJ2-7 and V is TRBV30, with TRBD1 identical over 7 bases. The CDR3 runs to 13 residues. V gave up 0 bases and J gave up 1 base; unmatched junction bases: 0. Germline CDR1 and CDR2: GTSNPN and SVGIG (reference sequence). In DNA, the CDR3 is TGTGCCTGGAGTGTGGACAGGTCCTACGAGCAGTACTTC. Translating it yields CAWSVDRSYEQYF.

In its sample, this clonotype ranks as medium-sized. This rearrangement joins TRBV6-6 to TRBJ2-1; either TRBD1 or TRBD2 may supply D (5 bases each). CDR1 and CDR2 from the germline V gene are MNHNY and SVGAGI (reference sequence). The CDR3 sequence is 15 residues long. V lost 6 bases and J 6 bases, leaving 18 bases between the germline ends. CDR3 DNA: TGTGCCAGCAGCTACCCCCCACTAGGGGTCAATGAGCAGTTCTTC. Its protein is CASSYPPLGVNEQFF.

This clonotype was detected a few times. In nucleotides, the CDR3 is TGTGCCAGCAGGAACCCGGGACAGGGGCGCTCTGGGGCCAACGTCCTGACTTTC. This gives the protein CASRNPGQGRSGANVLTF. The gene calls are TRBV6-5 and TRBJ2-6; 10 bases align to TRBD1. Germline lookup yields CDR1 MNHEY and CDR2 SVGAGI. The CDR3 runs 18 residues. Germline trimming cut 6 bases from V and 0 bases from J; bases unmatched to any gene: 8.

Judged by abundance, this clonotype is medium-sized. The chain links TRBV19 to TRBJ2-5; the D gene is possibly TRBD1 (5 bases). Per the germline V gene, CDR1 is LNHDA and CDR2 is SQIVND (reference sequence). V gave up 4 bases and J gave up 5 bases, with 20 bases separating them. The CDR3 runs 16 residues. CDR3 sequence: CASSNDPQGVWETQYF. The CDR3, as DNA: TGTGCCAGTAGTAACGATCCTCAGGGTGTTTGGGAGACCCAGTACTTC.

The CDR3 spells CASSFTGQDRYTF. Written as DNA, the CDR3 is TGTGCCAGCAGCTTTACGGGACAGGATCGCTACACCTTC. The rearrangement links TRBV5-4 to TRBJ1-2; 8 positions match TRBD1. The V gene end was trimmed by 2 bases and the J gene end by 9 bases; junction bases not matched to a gene: 6. The V gene's germline CDR1 is SGHNT and CDR2 YYREEE (reference sequence). The CDR3 is 13 amino acids.

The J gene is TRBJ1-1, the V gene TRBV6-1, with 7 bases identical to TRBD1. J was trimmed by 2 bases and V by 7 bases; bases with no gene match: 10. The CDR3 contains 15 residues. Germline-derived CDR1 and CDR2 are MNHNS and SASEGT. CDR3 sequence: CASIGQAGLNTEAFF. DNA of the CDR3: TGTGCCAGCATTGGACAGGCCGGCCTCAACACTGAAGCTTTCTTT.